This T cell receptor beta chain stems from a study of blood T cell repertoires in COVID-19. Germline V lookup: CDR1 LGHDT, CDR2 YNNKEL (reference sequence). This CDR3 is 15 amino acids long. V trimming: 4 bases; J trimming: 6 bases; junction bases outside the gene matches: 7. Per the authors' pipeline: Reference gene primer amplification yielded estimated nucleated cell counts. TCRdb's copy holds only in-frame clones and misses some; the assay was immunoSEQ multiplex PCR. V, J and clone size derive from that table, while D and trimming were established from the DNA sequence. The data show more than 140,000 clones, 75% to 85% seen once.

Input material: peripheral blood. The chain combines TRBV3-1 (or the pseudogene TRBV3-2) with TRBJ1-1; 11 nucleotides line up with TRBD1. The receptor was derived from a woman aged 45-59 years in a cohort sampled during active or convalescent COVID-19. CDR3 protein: CASSPWDRGYAEAFF. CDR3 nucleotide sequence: TGTGCCAGCAGCCCCTGGGACAGGGGGTACGCTGAAGCTTTCTTT.